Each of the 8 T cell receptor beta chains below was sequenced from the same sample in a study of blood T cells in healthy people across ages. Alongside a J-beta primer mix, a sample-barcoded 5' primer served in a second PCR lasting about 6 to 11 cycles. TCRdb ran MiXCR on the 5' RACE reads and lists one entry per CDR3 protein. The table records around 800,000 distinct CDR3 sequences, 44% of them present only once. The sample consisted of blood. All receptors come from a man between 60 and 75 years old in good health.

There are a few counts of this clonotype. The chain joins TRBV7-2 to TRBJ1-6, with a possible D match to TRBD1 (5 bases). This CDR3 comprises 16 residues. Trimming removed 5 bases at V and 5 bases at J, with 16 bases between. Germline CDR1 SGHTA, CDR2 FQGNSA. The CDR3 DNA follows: TGTGCCAGCAGCCCCAGCCACAGGACCCATAATTCACCCCTCCACTTT. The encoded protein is CASSPSHRTHNSPLHF.

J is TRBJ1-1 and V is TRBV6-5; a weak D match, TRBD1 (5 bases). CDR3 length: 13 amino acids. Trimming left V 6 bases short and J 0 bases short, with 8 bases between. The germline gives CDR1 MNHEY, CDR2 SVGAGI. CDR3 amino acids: CASRGLLNTEAFF. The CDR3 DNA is TGTGCCAGCAGGGGACTCCTGAACACTGAAGCTTTCTTT.

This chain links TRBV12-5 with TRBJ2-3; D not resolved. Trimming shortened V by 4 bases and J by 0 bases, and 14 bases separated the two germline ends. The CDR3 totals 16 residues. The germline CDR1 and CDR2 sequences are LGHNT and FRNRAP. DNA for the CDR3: TGTGCTAGTGGTTCCACCTACAGCTTGAGCACAGATACGCAGTATTTT. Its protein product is CASGSTYSLSTDTQYF.

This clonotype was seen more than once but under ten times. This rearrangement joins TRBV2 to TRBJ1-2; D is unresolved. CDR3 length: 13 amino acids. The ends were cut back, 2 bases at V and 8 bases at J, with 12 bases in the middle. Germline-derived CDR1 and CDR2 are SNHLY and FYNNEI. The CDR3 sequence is CASSEREGRGYTF. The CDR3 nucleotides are TGTGCCAGCAGTGAACGCGAGGGCCGGGGCTACACCTTC.

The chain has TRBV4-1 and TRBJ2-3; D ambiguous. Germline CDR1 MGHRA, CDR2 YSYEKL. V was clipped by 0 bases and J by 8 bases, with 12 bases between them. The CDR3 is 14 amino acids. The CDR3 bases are TGCGCCAGCAGCCAAGAGATCACGACGGGTACGCAGTATTTT. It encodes CASSQEITTGTQYF.

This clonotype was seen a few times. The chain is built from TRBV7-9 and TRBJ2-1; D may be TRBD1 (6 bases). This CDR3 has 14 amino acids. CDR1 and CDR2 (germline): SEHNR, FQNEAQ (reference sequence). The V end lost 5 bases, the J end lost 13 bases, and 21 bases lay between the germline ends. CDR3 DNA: TGTGCCAGCAGCGGTCCCGGGACACATCCCCGACAGTTCTTC. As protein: CASSGPGTHPRQFF.

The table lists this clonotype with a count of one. CDR3 DNA sequence: TGTGCCAGCACTAACGGACGGGGGGGTACAATTGAGCAGTTCTTC. This encodes CASTNGRGGTIEQFF. The chain uses TRBV6-6 and TRBJ2-1; 8 bases line up with TRBD2. V lost 7 bases and J lost 9; bases outside the gene matches: 14. The CDR3 has 15 residues. Germline loops: CDR1 MNHNY, CDR2 SVGAGI (reference sequence).

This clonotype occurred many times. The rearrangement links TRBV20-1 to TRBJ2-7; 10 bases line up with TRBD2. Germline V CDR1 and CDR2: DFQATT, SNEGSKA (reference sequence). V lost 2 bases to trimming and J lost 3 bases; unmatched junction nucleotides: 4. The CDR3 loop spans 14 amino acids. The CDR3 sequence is CSARLAGGLYEQYF. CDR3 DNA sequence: TGCAGTGCTAGATTAGCGGGGGGTCTCTACGAGCAGTACTTC.